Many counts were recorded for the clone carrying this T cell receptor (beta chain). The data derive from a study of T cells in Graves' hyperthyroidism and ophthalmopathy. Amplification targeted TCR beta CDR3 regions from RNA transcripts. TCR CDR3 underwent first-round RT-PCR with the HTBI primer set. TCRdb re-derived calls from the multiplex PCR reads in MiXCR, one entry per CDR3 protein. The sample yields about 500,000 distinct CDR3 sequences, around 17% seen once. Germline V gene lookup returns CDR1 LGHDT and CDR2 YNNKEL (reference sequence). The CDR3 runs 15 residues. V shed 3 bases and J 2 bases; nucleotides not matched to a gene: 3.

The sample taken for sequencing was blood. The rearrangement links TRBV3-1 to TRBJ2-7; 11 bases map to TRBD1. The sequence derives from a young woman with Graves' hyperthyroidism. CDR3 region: CASSQGTGGPYEQYF. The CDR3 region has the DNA TGTGCCAGCAGCCAGGGGACAGGGGGACCCTACGAGCAGTACTTC.